These T cell receptor beta chains were read from a single sample in a study of human T cells and chemical hapten exposure. MiXCR was run by TCRdb on the RACE reads, yielding one entry per CDR3 protein. The sample consists of hundreds of thousands of distinct CDR3 sequences, around 6% of them appearing once. The sequencing here drew on whole blood, taken in connection with sensitization to the hapten diphenylcyclopropenone (DPC). The source is a woman in her late teens or twenties with alopecia areata. Some clones in this sample may be carry-over from other donors' samples. CDR3s include the opening cysteine and the closing phenylalanine or tryptophan. Fields, in order: CDR3 DNA, CDR3 protein, J gene, V gene, D gene, clone size. The D gene is left open where the match is weak. Some rows have no size entry. The others give once, few or many, or a class for an expanded clone.

cdr3_nt: TGTGCCAGCAGTCCTTATACAGGGAGGAACACTGAAGCTTTCTTT; cdr3_aa: CASSPYTGRNTEAFF; j_call: TRBJ1-1; v_call: TRBV27; d_call: NA; clone_size: many
cdr3_nt: TGTGCCAGCAGCCCCCCCGCGCGCCGGCCGGGCACCGGGGAGCTGTTTTTT; cdr3_aa: CASSPPARRPGTGELFF; j_call: TRBJ2-2; v_call: TRBV7-9; d_call: NA; clone_size: NA
cdr3_nt: TGTGCCAGCAGTTTAGGCGGCTTAAGACCCTTAAGCTATGGCTACACCTTC; cdr3_aa: CASSLGGLRPLSYGYTF; j_call: TRBJ1-2; v_call: TRBV12-3/TRBV12-4; d_call: NA; clone_size: NA
cdr3_nt: TGTGCCAGCAGCCCGGTACGGCGATACTTAAACACTGAAGCTTTCTTT; cdr3_aa: CASSPVRRYLNTEAFF; j_call: TRBJ1-1; v_call: TRBV7-9; d_call: NA; clone_size: NA
cdr3_nt: TGCGCCAGCTGCCCGACAGCGAACACCGGGGAGCTGTTTTTT; cdr3_aa: CASCPTANTGELFF; j_call: TRBJ2-2; v_call: TRBV5-1; d_call: NA; clone_size: few
cdr3_nt: TGTGCCAGCAGCCAGTACGGCATGGATGAAGCTTTCTTT; cdr3_aa: CASSQYGMDEAFF; j_call: TRBJ1-1; v_call: TRBV6-5; d_call: NA; clone_size: many
cdr3_nt: TGTGCCAGCAGGTTAGGGGGCTTTGATACGCAGTATTTT; cdr3_aa: CASRLGGFDTQYF; j_call: TRBJ2-3; v_call: TRBV12-3/TRBV12-4; d_call: TRBD1; clone_size: few
cdr3_nt: TGTGCCAGCAGCAACCGGGACCGAAGCTACGAGCAGTACTTC; cdr3_aa: CASSNRDRSYEQYF; j_call: TRBJ2-7; v_call: TRBV7-9; d_call: NA; clone_size: NA
cdr3_nt: TGTGCCAGCAGCTCTGGTCGACGCAATCAGCCCCAGCATTTT; cdr3_aa: CASSSGRRNQPQHF; j_call: TRBJ1-5; v_call: TRBV7-2; d_call: NA; clone_size: many
cdr3_nt: TGTGCCAGCAGCGGAGGACAGGGCCCTTATGGCTACACCTTC; cdr3_aa: CASSGGQGPYGYTF; j_call: TRBJ1-2; v_call: TRBV9; d_call: TRBD1; clone_size: NA
cdr3_nt: TGTGCCAGCAGCCACGGGAGTTACACCGGGGAGCTGTTTTTT; cdr3_aa: CASSHGSYTGELFF; j_call: TRBJ2-2; v_call: TRBV28; d_call: NA; clone_size: NA
cdr3_nt: TGCGCCAGCAGCCCCGGGACATCAGGACAGCCCCAGCATTTT; cdr3_aa: CASSPGTSGQPQHF; j_call: TRBJ1-5; v_call: TRBV5-1; d_call: NA; clone_size: many
cdr3_nt: TGTGCCAGCAGTTCTAGCGGTAGAGGCTACGAGCTGTACTTC; cdr3_aa: CASSSSGRGYELYF; j_call: TRBJ2-7; v_call: TRBV12-3/TRBV12-4; d_call: TRBD2; clone_size: once
cdr3_nt: TGTGCCAGCAGTTCACCAGTCGGGACTAGCGGGGGACAAGATACGCAGTATTTT; cdr3_aa: CASSSPVGTSGGQDTQYF; j_call: TRBJ2-3; v_call: TRBV6-5; d_call: TRBD2; clone_size: NA
cdr3_nt: TGTGCCAGCAGCCAGTGGGGGGGCCAAACAGATACGCAGTATTTT; cdr3_aa: CASSQWGGQTDTQYF; j_call: TRBJ2-3; v_call: TRBV3-1; d_call: NA; clone_size: NA
cdr3_nt: TGTGCCACCTCAGCCCCGGGACAGCAAGCCTACGAGCAGTACTTC; cdr3_aa: CATSAPGQQAYEQYF; j_call: TRBJ2-7; v_call: TRBV28; d_call: TRBD1; clone_size: few
cdr3_nt: TGTGCCAGCAGTGGCCGGGATCCCAAAGAGACCCAGTACTTC; cdr3_aa: CASSGRDPKETQYF; j_call: TRBJ2-5; v_call: TRBV6-2/TRBV6-3; d_call: NA; clone_size: many
cdr3_nt: TGCAGCGTTGAAGATCAAGGTTCTGAGGCCGGCTACACCTTC; cdr3_aa: CSVEDQGSEAGYTF; j_call: TRBJ1-2; v_call: TRBV29-1; d_call: NA; clone_size: many
cdr3_nt: TGCAGTGCTAGAGATTATCGGGTGGCATCACCCCTCCACTTT; cdr3_aa: CSARDYRVASPLHF; j_call: TRBJ1-6; v_call: TRBV20-1; d_call: NA; clone_size: many
cdr3_nt: TGTGCCAGCAGTAACCCGACAGGGGGGCAAGAGACCCAGTACTTC; cdr3_aa: CASSNPTGGQETQYF; j_call: TRBJ2-5; v_call: TRBV6-6; d_call: TRBD1; clone_size: few
cdr3_nt: TGTGCCAGCAGCCCCCCCGACAGGGGAGGAAATGGCTACACCTTC; cdr3_aa: CASSPPDRGGNGYTF; j_call: TRBJ1-2; v_call: TRBV13; d_call: TRBD1; clone_size: NA
cdr3_nt: TGTGCTAGTGGTTCAGGGGACAGGGATGGAGATACGCAGTATTTT; cdr3_aa: CASGSGDRDGDTQYF; j_call: TRBJ2-3; v_call: TRBV12-5; d_call: TRBD1; clone_size: NA
cdr3_nt: TGTGCCAGCAGTCCGGGGGGTCCGAGCTCCTACGAGCAGTACTTC; cdr3_aa: CASSPGGPSSYEQYF; j_call: TRBJ2-7; v_call: TRBV28; d_call: TRBD2; clone_size: few
cdr3_nt: TGCGCCAGCAGCCCTGGACAGGGGGAGAACACCGGGGAGCTGTTTTTT; cdr3_aa: CASSPGQGENTGELFF; j_call: TRBJ2-2; v_call: TRBV5-1; d_call: TRBD1; clone_size: few
cdr3_nt: TGTGCCAGCAGTTACGGGGGACTAGCGGGGGACCCGCAGTATTTT; cdr3_aa: CASSYGGLAGDPQYF; j_call: TRBJ2-3; v_call: TRBV6-5; d_call: TRBD2; clone_size: many